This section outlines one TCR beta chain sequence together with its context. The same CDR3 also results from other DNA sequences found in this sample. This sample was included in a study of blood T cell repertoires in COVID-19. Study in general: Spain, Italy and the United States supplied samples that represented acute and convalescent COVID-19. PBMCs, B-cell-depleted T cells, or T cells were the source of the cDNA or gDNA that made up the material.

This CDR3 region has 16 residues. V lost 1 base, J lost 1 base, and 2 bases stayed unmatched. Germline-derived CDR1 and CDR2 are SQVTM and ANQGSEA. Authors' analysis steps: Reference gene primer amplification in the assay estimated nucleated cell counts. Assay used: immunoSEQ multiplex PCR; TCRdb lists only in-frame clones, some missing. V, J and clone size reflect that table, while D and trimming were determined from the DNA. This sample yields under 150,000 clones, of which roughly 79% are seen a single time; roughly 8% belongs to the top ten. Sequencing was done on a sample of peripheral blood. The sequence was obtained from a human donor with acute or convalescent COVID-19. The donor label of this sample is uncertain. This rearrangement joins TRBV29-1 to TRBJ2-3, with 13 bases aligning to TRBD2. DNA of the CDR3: TGCAGCGTTGAAGGACTAGCGGGGGGAGGCACAGATACGCAGTATTTT. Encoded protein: CSVEGLAGGGTDTQYF.